This entry is about one TCR beta chain. Its antigen remains unidentified. The data stem from a study of Ad26.COV2.S vaccination and SARS-CoV-2 variants. Sequenced by immunoSEQ multiplex PCR; TCRdb stores in-frame clones only, minus some. The table records 500,000 or so clones, around 88% of them present only once. Findings and caveats of the study: The breadth of spike-specific CD8+ and CD4+ T cell responses after vaccination was reportedly substantial.

Treatment denoted: around 19 received Ad26.COV2.S at low or high dose, single or two shots; about 5 received placebo; per-sample allocation not given. The samples were gathered on day 63 after the first injection of vaccine or placebo. This vaccine is an Ad26 vector that expresses the Wuhan-strain SARS-CoV-2 spike. Between the trimmed V and J ends, which lost 5 bases and 0 bases, there was a span of 12 bases. The V gene's germline CDR1 is SGHNT and CDR2 YYREEE (reference sequence). The CDR3 covers 15 residues. The clonotype was recovered from a person between 18 and 60 years old who received the Ad26.COV2.S COVID-19 vaccine or a placebo. The chain joins TRBV5-4 to TRBJ2-1, with TRBD1 as a possible D gene (5 bases). This specimen was peripheral blood, taken in a trial of Ad26.COV2.S vaccine versus placebo. CDR3 DNA: TGTGCCAGCAGTAATGAAAGGGGCTCCTACAATGAGCAGTTCTTC. This codes for CASSNERGSYNEQFF.